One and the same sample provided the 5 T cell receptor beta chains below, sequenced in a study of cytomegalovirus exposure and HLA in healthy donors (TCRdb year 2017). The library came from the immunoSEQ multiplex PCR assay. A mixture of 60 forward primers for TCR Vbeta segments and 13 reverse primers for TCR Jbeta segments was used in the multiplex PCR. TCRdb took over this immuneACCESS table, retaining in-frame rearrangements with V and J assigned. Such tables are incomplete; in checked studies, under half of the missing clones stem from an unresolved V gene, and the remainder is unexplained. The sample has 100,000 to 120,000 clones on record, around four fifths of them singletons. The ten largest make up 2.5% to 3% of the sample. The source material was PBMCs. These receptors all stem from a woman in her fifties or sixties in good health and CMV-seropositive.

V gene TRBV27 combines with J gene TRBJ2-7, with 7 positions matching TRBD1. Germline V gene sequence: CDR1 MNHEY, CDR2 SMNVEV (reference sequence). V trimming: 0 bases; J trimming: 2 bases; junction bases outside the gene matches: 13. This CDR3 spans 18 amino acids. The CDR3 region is CASSLSGTTRDRAYEQYF. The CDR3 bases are TGTGCCAGCAGTTTATCAGGTACCACCCGGGACAGAGCCTACGAGCAGTACTTC.

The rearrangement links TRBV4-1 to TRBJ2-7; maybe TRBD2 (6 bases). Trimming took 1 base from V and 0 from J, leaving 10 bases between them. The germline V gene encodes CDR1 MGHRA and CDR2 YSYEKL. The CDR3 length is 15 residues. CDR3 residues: CASSQVTSRSYEQYF. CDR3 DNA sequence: TGCGCCAGCAGCCAAGTAACTAGCCGCTCCTACGAGCAGTACTTC.

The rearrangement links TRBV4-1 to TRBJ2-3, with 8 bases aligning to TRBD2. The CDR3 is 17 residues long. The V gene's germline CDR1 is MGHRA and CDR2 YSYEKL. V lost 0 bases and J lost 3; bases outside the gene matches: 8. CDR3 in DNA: TGCGCCAGCAGCCAAGATCCCCCAGCGGGAGCTACAGATACGCAGTATTTT. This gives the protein CASSQDPPAGATDTQYF.

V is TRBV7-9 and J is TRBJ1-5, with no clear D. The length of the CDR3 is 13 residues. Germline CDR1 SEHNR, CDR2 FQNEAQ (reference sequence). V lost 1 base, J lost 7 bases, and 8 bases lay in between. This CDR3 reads CASSLGVGQPQHF. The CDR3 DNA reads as TGTGCCAGCAGCTTAGGTGTCGGGCAGCCCCAGCATTTT.

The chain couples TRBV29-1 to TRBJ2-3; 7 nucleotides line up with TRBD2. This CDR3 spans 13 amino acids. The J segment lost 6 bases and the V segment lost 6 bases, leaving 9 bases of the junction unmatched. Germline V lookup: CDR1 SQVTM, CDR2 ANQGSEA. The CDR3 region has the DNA TGCAGCGTACTTCCGGGACTATGGGATACGCAGTATTTT. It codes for CSVLPGLWDTQYF.